The T cell receptor (beta chain) described here comes from a study of cytomegalovirus exposure and HLA in healthy donors. General study points: Rarity characterized most TCR sequences, yet some public TCRs appeared in many donors.

As regards this clone: Its antigen is not identified.

This CDR3 spans 12 amino acids. V gave up 1 base and J gave up 8 bases, with 8 bases separating them. Per germline, CDR1 LGHNT and CDR2 FRNRAP. With 60 Vbeta and 13 Jbeta primers, the PCR was carried out. Per the authors' pipeline: A later analysis counted tens of millions of unique TCR beta chains, some 11 million shared. Libraries were prepared by immunoSEQ multiplex PCR; TCRdb keeps only in-frame clonotypes and omits some of them. V and J calls and clone size are those listed in that table; D and trimming were worked out from the DNA. The table records around 140,000 clones, about 61% of them present only once.

Sample: PBMCs. The chain carries TRBV12-5 and TRBJ1-2; no firm D call. This TCR came from a woman in her thirties or forties in good health and CMV-seronegative. CDR3 loop: CASGLDSGGYTF. CDR3 bases: TGTGCTAGTGGTTTGGACAGCGGGGGCTACACCTTC.